The 16 T cell receptor beta chains reported below all come from one sample, sequenced in a study of blood T cell repertoires in COVID-19. Assay used: immunoSEQ multiplex PCR; TCRdb lists only in-frame clones, some missing. The sample includes under 85,000 clones, around 89% of them seen just once. What was sequenced was peripheral blood. These receptors were collected from a man between 65 and 85 years old with active or convalescent COVID-19.

This rearrangement joins TRBV3-1 (or the pseudogene TRBV3-2) to TRBJ1-6; D unclear. The ends were cut back, 7 bases at V and 8 bases at J, with 15 bases in the middle. The germline V gene has CDR1 LGHDT and CDR2 YNNKEL (reference sequence). The length of the CDR3 is 14 residues. CDR3 loop: CASTLHQADSPLHF. The CDR3 DNA sequence: TGTGCCAGCACCTTGCACCAGGCTGATTCACCCCTCCACTTT.

V and J are TRBV4-2 and TRBJ2-6; no definite D call. The CDR3 runs to 15 residues. V shed 5 bases and J shed 1 base, with 9 bases lying between them. Per the germline V gene, CDR1 is LGHNA and CDR2 is YNFKEQ. CDR3: CASSTRRSGANVLTF. CDR3 sequence (DNA): TGTGCCAGCAGCACCCGGAGATCTGGGGCCAACGTCCTGACTTTC.

This clone appeared once. CDR3 amino acids: CASSPRSRTANYGYTF. The CDR3 nucleotides are TGTGCCAGCTCACCCCGCTCCCGGACAGCTAACTATGGCTACACCTTC. The J gene is TRBJ1-2, the V gene TRBV18, with a possible D match to TRBD1 (6 bases). The CDR3 has 16 residues. V dropped 3 bases and J dropped 0 bases, with 14 bases sitting between them. Germline-derived CDR1 and CDR2 are KGHSH and LQKENI.

V usage is TRBV24-1 and J usage is TRBJ2-3; 8 positions agree with TRBD1. Germline V gene sequence: CDR1 KGHDR, CDR2 SFDVKD. This CDR3 contains 16 residues. V lost 5 bases and J lost 1; bases outside the gene matches: 7. The CDR3 region is CATSGQDRVGTDTQYF. Here the CDR3 DNA reads TGTGCCACCAGTGGCCAGGACAGGGTGGGCACAGATACGCAGTATTTT.

For the CDR3, the DNA is TGTGCCAGCAGAAAAGATACAGGGGGCTTGGGCTATGGCTACACCTTC. It translates to CASRKDTGGLGYGYTF. This chain links TRBV9 with TRBJ1-2; 9 positions agree with TRBD1. Losses at the gene ends were 5 bases for V and 4 bases for J; bases not matched to a gene: 12. CDR3 length: 16 residues. CDR1 and CDR2 from the germline V gene are SGDLS and YYNGEE.

CDR3 nucleotides: TGTGCCAGTAGTACCCAGGGGTTCAATTCACCCCTCCACTTT. Encoded protein: CASSTQGFNSPLHF. V and J are TRBV19 and TRBJ1-6; possible D gene TRBD1, 6 bases. V was trimmed by 4 bases and J by 7 bases, leaving 11 bases between them. The length of the CDR3 is 14 residues. The V gene's germline CDR1 is LNHDA and CDR2 SQIVND (reference sequence).

The chain recombines TRBV5-8 with TRBJ2-2; 7 bases are a match to TRBD1. CDR1 is SGHTS, CDR2 YDEGEE, per germline. J was trimmed by 2 bases and V by 5 bases; bases with no gene match: 9. CDR3 size: 16 residues. The CDR3 sequence is CASRRGTVLNTGELFF. Written as DNA, the CDR3 is TGTGCCAGCAGGCGAGGGACAGTCCTCAACACCGGGGAGCTGTTTTTT.

This clone has just one count. The chain employs TRBV6-2 or TRBV6-3 and TRBJ1-2, with 10 bases identical to TRBD1. V dropped 5 bases and J dropped 5; count of bases not matched to a gene: 2. The CDR3 runs to 13 residues. Germline CDR1 is MNHEY and CDR2 is SVGEGT. The CDR3, as DNA: TGTGCCAGCAGTGACAGGGGGCGTTATGGCTACACCTTC. Translation gives CASSDRGRYGYTF.

Concerning this clone: An end of the junction differs from the germline gene, which may be a read error. This chain links TRBV5-5 with TRBJ1-1; 7 bases line up with TRBD1. Germline V gives CDR1 SGHKS, CDR2 YYEKEE (reference sequence). CDR3 length: 13 amino acids. CDR3 amino acids: CETRGLMNTEAFF. CDR3 sequence (DNA): TGCGAGACCAGGGGGTTAATGAACACTGAAGCTTTCTTT. The full variable domain, rest sourced from reference TRBV5-5 and TRBJ1-1, is DAGVTQSPTHLIKTRGQQVTLRCSPISGHKSVSWYQQVLGQGPQFIFQYYEKEERGRGNFPDRFSARQFPNYSSELNVNALLLGDSALYLCETRGLMNTEAFFGQGTRLTVV.

The chain has TRBV15 and TRBJ2-5; TRBD1 is a possible D gene (5 bases). CDR3 size: 16 residues. Germline CDR1 LNHNV, CDR2 YYDKDF (reference sequence). V lost 0 bases and J 0 bases, leaving 11 bases between the germline ends. The CDR3 loop is CATSRESGYNQETQYF. In DNA form, the CDR3 reads TGTGCCACCAGCAGAGAGTCAGGGTATAACCAAGAGACCCAGTACTTC.

The rearrangement uses TRBV27 and TRBJ2-5; 8 bases are a match to TRBD2. The CDR3 length is 15 residues. Losses at the gene ends were 5 bases for V and 2 bases for J; bases not matched to a gene: 7. CDR1 and CDR2 (germline): MNHEY, SMNVEV (reference sequence). The CDR3 sequence is CASSRPGGSQETQYF. CDR3 DNA: TGTGCCAGCAGTCGGCCGGGGGGGAGTCAAGAGACCCAGTACTTC.

This clone appeared a few times. The rearrangement joins TRBV7-3 to TRBJ1-6, with 7 bases aligning to TRBD1. Germline assignment: CDR1 SGHTA and CDR2 FQGTGA. The CDR3 is 15 residues long. Trimming cost V 5 bases and J 7 bases; bases outside gene matches: 8. The CDR3 DNA sequence: TGTGCCAGCAGCATCGGACAGGCAGAGAATTCACCCCTCCACTTT. It yields the protein CASSIGQAENSPLHF.

This chain connects TRBV6-5 to TRBJ2-2; D uncertain. Germline CDR1 MNHEY, CDR2 SVGAGI. The CDR3 spans 14 residues. V dropped 6 bases and J dropped 2 bases, with 10 bases sitting between them. The CDR3 nucleotides read TGTGCCAGCAGGCTAGACCCAAACACCGGGGAGCTGTTTTTT. Amino acids: CASRLDPNTGELFF.

The V gene is TRBV5-1, the J gene TRBJ2-3, with 8 nucleotides matching TRBD2. Germline CDR1 and CDR2: SGHRS and YFSETQ. The CDR3 has 17 residues. V lost 1 base to trimming and J lost 2 bases; unmatched junction nucleotides: 9. Here the CDR3 reads CASSLMPTSGYTDTQYF. The CDR3 bases are TGCGCCAGCAGCTTGATGCCCACTAGCGGCTACACAGATACGCAGTATTTT.

CDR3 in amino acids: CAISMDRAYQPQHF. The DNA for the CDR3 is TGTGCCATCAGTATGGACAGGGCGTATCAGCCCCAGCATTTT. The chain has TRBV10-3 and TRBJ1-5; 8 nucleotides match TRBD1. The CDR3 is 14 residues long. After removal of 5 bases from V and 5 bases from J, the junction contained 5 bases not matched to a gene. Germline V gene data show CDR1 as ENHRY and CDR2 as SYGVKD.

The chain is built from TRBV2 and TRBJ1-1, with 7 bases fitting TRBD1. The CDR3 totals 14 residues. Losses at the gene ends were 1 base for V and 13 bases for J; bases not matched to a gene: 12. Germline assignment: CDR1 SNHLY and CDR2 FYNNEI. The CDR3 nucleotides read TGTGCCAGCAGTGAAGAAAGCAAGGGGGCCCTCGGTTTCTTT. As protein: CASSEESKGALGFF.